The next 18 T cell receptor beta chains were all read from a single sample in a study of vaccination and CD4 T cells after COVID-19. As to treatment: 10-day PBMC culture with coronavirus spike peptide pools or control peptides (ViraFEST assay). Gathered ahead of the COVID-19 pandemic (2011-2018) were the CD4+ T cells of the unexposed donor. What these receptors recognize is not known. Researchers used the Oncomine TCR Beta short-read assay to sequence DNA from cultured CD4+ T cells. The template was genomic DNA from cultured CD4+ T cells. TCRdb called the PCR reads again in MiXCR, with one record for every CDR3 protein. The sample includes 9,500 to 14,000 distinct CDR3 sequences, 30% to 50% of them seen just once. Sequencing was done on a sample of CD4+ T cells from blood, cultured in vitro. The receptor source for this set is a human donor in good health.

This clonotype was found a few times. The chain recombines TRBV27 with TRBJ2-1; 9 positions agree with TRBD1. The length of the CDR3 is 15 residues. Germline-derived CDR1 and CDR2 are MNHEY and SMNVEV (reference sequence). The V gene end was trimmed by 8 bases and the J gene end by 6 bases; junction bases not matched to a gene: 11. In DNA, the CDR3 is TGTGCCAGCGTGGACGGACAGGGGTTGATCAATGAGCAGTTCTTC. Protein sequence: CASVDGQGLINEQFF.

This clonotype is labeled large. The J gene is TRBJ1-1, the V gene TRBV20-1; D is unclear. The CDR3 extends over 13 amino acids. Germline V gene sequence: CDR1 DFQATT, CDR2 SNEGSKA (reference sequence). The V end lost 3 bases, the J end lost 6 bases, and 14 bases lay between the germline ends. CDR3 nucleotide sequence: TGCAGTGCTAGTGACCTACATCTTTCTGAAGCTTTCTTT. This translates into CSASDLHLSEAFF.

V and J are TRBV27 and TRBJ1-1; no clear D. Germline CDR1 reads MNHEY; CDR2 reads SMNVEV (reference sequence). V shed 2 bases and J shed 0 bases, with 4 bases lying between them. The CDR3 contains 13 residues. The CDR3: CASSLKMNTEAFF. The DNA of the CDR3 is TGTGCCAGCAGTTTAAAGATGAACACTGAAGCTTTCTTT.

The chain is built from TRBV10-3 and TRBJ1-5; D gene unclear. Germline V lookup: CDR1 ENHRY, CDR2 SYGVKD. This CDR3 is 17 amino acids long. V was clipped by 2 bases and J by 1 base, with 15 bases between them. The CDR3 DNA reads as TGTGCCATCAGTGAGGCATTCAAGAAGGGAAGCAATCAGCCCCAGCATTTT. Residues: CAISEAFKKGSNQPQHF.

The rearrangement uses TRBV27 and TRBJ2-2; D is tentatively TRBD1 or TRBD2 (5 bases each). V was pared by 2 bases and J by 7 bases, with 11 bases between. The CDR3 runs 14 residues. Germline CDR1 and CDR2: MNHEY and SMNVEV (reference sequence). The CDR3 DNA reads as TGTGCCAGCAGTTTAAGTAGGGACCTCGGGGAGCTGTTTTTT. Residues: CASSLSRDLGELFF.

This chain connects TRBV19 to TRBJ2-3; perhaps D is TRBD1 or TRBD2 (6 bases each). V was shortened by 0 bases and J by 6 bases, with 10 bases between the two germline ends. This CDR3 is built from 14 residues. Germline CDR1 and CDR2: LNHDA and SQIVND (reference sequence). CDR3 bases: TGTGCCAGTAGTATAGACGGGGGCAAGGATACGCAGTATTTT. Translated: CASSIDGGKDTQYF.

This clonotype was seen once. The rearrangement links TRBV19 to TRBJ2-7; TRBD1 aligns across 9 bases. The CDR3 loop spans 12 amino acids. Trimming at V came to 8 bases and at J to 7 bases, leaving 6 bases not matched to a gene. The V gene's germline CDR1 is LNHDA and CDR2 SQIVND (reference sequence). CDR3 sequence: CASGQGTGEQYF. The DNA of the CDR3 is TGTGCCAGTGGACAGGGGACGGGGGAGCAGTACTTC.

This clonotype showed up just a few times. The V gene is TRBV7-2, the J gene TRBJ1-3, with a possible D match to TRBD1 (5 bases). From germline, CDR1 is SGHTA and CDR2 FQGNSA. Between the trimmed V and J ends, which lost 4 bases and 3 bases, there was a span of 16 bases. CDR3 size: 16 residues. The CDR3 bases are TGTGCCAGCAGCTCAGTGGGGGGGTTAGGTGGAAACACCATATATTTT. This translates into CASSSVGGLGGNTIYF.

Worth noting for this clonotype: This may be a read error: a much more frequent sequence differs by one nucleotide. The chain combines TRBV20-1 with TRBJ2-1, with D perhaps matching TRBD2 (5 bases). CDR3 length: 16 amino acids. V was clipped by 5 bases and J by 5 bases, with 22 bases between them. Germline-derived CDR1 and CDR2 are DFQATT and SNEGSKA (reference sequence). DNA of the CDR3: TGCAGTGCTGGCCGACGACTGGCGGGTAAGGACAATGAGCAGTTCTTC. This translates into CSAGRRLAGKDNEQFF.

The chain uses TRBV20-1 and TRBJ2-7; D may correspond to TRBD1 or TRBD2 (5 bases each). The germline V gene encodes CDR1 DFQATT and CDR2 SNEGSKA (reference sequence). The CDR3 covers 12 residues. Trimming left V 6 bases short and J 2 bases short, with 11 bases between. The CDR3 DNA sequence: TGCAGTGCCAGGACGGGGCCCTACGAGCAGTACTTC. It encodes CSARTGPYEQYF.

The rearrangement joins TRBV21-1 to TRBJ2-3; TRBD1, as called in the table, went unchecked against the DNA. TRBV21-1 is classified as a pseudogene. The CDR3 loop spans 18 amino acids. Here the CDR3 reads CASSKAEPRTGKADTQYF. In DNA form, the CDR3 reads TGTGCCAGCAGCAAAGCGGAGCCGAGGACAGGGAAAGCAGATACGCAGTATTTT.

By proportion, this clonotype is medium-sized. The rearrangement uses TRBV6-5 and TRBJ1-1, with TRBD1 matching 10 bases. The CDR3 has 14 residues. V shed 4 bases, J shed 7 bases, and the junction held 6 bases outside the gene matches. Germline loops: CDR1 MNHEY, CDR2 SVGAGI. CDR3 coding DNA: TGTGCCAGCAGTTCCGGGACAGGGGTTGTTGAAGCTTTCTTT. This sequence encodes CASSSGTGVVEAFF.

The chain recombines TRBV7-2 with TRBJ2-1; 11 nucleotides match TRBD2. CDR1 and CDR2 (germline): SGHTA, FQGNSA. The CDR3 is 15 residues long. V lost 3 bases and J lost 6; bases outside the gene matches: 4. The CDR3 bases are TGTGCCAGCAGCTTTAGCGGGGGGGCATTCAATGAGCAGTTCTTC. It specifies CASSFSGGAFNEQFF.

The sample holds a few counts of this clonotype. This rearrangement joins TRBV7-2 to TRBJ1-2; D uncertain. Germline loops: CDR1 SGHTA, CDR2 FQGNSA. This CDR3 contains 14 residues. V was cut by 1 base and J by 4 bases, with 10 bases left in between. CDR3 in DNA: TGTGCCAGCAGCTTAGGGCGGTTGACCTATGGCTACACCTTC. Its translation is CASSLGRLTYGYTF.

This clonotype has a handful of counts. The chain recombines TRBV6-5 with TRBJ2-7; 10 bases map to TRBD2. The CDR3 runs to 15 residues. Germline CDR1 reads MNHEY; CDR2 reads SVGAGI. The V gene end was trimmed by 1 base and the J gene end by 4 bases; junction bases not matched to a gene: 4. The CDR3 DNA is TGTGCCAGCAGTTACTTGCTAGCGGGAGTGTACGAGCAGTACTTC. Amino acid sequence: CASSYLLAGVYEQYF.

This chain connects TRBV11-3 to TRBJ2-7, with TRBD2 matching 11 bases. The CDR3 covers 14 residues. V shed 5 bases, J shed 2 bases, and the junction held 2 bases outside the gene matches. Germline values: CDR1 SGHNT, CDR2 YENEEA. In DNA form, the CDR3 reads TGTGCCAGCAGCGTACTAGCGGGGGCCTACGAGCAGTACTTC. Its translation is CASSVLAGAYEQYF.

The genes are TRBV20-1 and TRBJ1-5; 7 bases align to TRBD1. Per the germline V gene, CDR1 is DFQATT and CDR2 is SNEGSKA (reference sequence). The V and J ends lost 4 bases and 0 bases, in that order; junction bases with no gene match: 3. The CDR3 has 14 residues. CDR3 DNA: TGCAGTGCTAAGGGACAGAATAGCAATCAGCCCCAGCATTTT. As protein: CSAKGQNSNQPQHF.

This clonotype was found a few times. The chain combines TRBV20-1 with TRBJ1-5; D is perhaps TRBD1 (5 bases). The germline CDR1 and CDR2 sequences are DFQATT and SNEGSKA (reference sequence). V lost 3 bases and J lost 3, with 6 bases in between. The CDR3 extends over 12 amino acids. The CDR3 sequence is CSASRDNQPQHF. The CDR3 coding sequence is TGCAGTGCTAGCAGGGACAATCAGCCCCAGCATTTT.